A selection of T cell receptor beta chains follows, all from one sample in a study of cytomegalovirus exposure and HLA in healthy donors. Clones were sequenced by immunoSEQ multiplex PCR, and TCRdb holds only the in-frame ones, with some missing. The sample holds 150,000 to 200,000 clones; over 70% are singletons and the top ten take 2% to 2.5%. Sequencing input: PBMCs. The receptors originated from a woman aged 25 to 39 in good health and CMV-seronegative. Both conserved end residues are part of each CDR3. Fields, in order: J gene, V gene, clone size, D gene, CDR3 DNA, CDR3 protein. A D gene is named only where the DNA matches it firmly. The size entry is marked missing in some rows and otherwise reads once, few, many or a size class.

j_call: TRBJ1-5
v_call: TRBV6-6
clone_size: .
d_call: TRBD1
cdr3_nt: TGTGCCAGCAGCCGACCGGGACAGGGGGTACAGCCCCAGCATTTT
cdr3_aa: CASSRPGQGVQPQHF

j_call: TRBJ2-3
v_call: TRBV2
clone_size: once
d_call: TRBD2
cdr3_nt: TGTGCCAGCAGTAGCGGGGGCCCAGATACGCAGTATTTT
cdr3_aa: CASSSGGPDTQYF

j_call: TRBJ2-5
v_call: TRBV19
clone_size: .
d_call: TRBD1
cdr3_nt: TGTGCCAGTAGAGGGACAGGGCAAGAGACCCAGTACTTC
cdr3_aa: CASRGTGQETQYF

j_call: TRBJ2-7
v_call: TRBV29-1
clone_size: .
d_call: TRBD1
cdr3_nt: TGCAGCGTTGAGGGGACAGCAGGGGTCGAGCAGTACTTC
cdr3_aa: CSVEGTAGVEQYF

j_call: TRBJ2-1
v_call: TRBV19
clone_size: .
d_call: TRBD1
cdr3_nt: TGTGCCAGTAGTACTGGGACAGCGAACTACAATGAGCAGTTCTTC
cdr3_aa: CASSTGTANYNEQFF

j_call: TRBJ2-4
v_call: TRBV7-8
clone_size: .
d_call: TRBD2
cdr3_nt: TGTGCCAGCAGCAGAGAGTGGGGCGGGAGCGCCAAAAACATTCAGTACTTC
cdr3_aa: CASSREWGGSAKNIQYF

j_call: TRBJ1-5
v_call: TRBV5-1
clone_size: .
d_call: .
cdr3_nt: TGCGCCAGCAGCTTGGAAGGCGGAACTGGGAGCAATCAGCCCCAGCATTTT
cdr3_aa: CASSLEGGTGSNQPQHF

j_call: TRBJ1-1
v_call: TRBV19
clone_size: few
d_call: .
cdr3_nt: TGTGCCAGTAGTATCGGTATGGGAGGCACTGAAGCTTTCTTT
cdr3_aa: CASSIGMGGTEAFF

j_call: TRBJ2-7
v_call: TRBV28
clone_size: .
d_call: TRBD2
cdr3_nt: TGTGCCAGCAGTTCATACGGGGGGGGGAAATACGAGCAGTACTTC
cdr3_aa: CASSSYGGGKYEQYF

j_call: TRBJ2-7
v_call: TRBV19
clone_size: .
d_call: .
cdr3_nt: TGTGCCAGTAGGTCGTTGGGCAGGGATGGCGAGCAGTACTTC
cdr3_aa: CASRSLGRDGEQYF

j_call: TRBJ1-2
v_call: TRBV6-1
clone_size: .
d_call: TRBD1
cdr3_nt: TGTGCCAGCAGGAATAGCGGACAGGGGGGCGGCTACACCTTC
cdr3_aa: CASRNSGQGGGYTF